These T cell receptor beta chains were read from a single sample in a study of blood T cell repertoires in COVID-19. Using immunoSEQ multiplex PCR, the repertoire was profiled, and TCRdb retains in-frame clones only, with some absent. The data show about 74,000 clones, 70% to 90% seen once. The material sequenced was peripheral blood. Source of these receptors: a man aged 65 to 85 with active or convalescent COVID-19. CDR3s include the opening cysteine and the closing phenylalanine or tryptophan. A D gene is named only where the DNA matches it firmly. Clone size appears in some rows only: once, few, many, or a class for an expanded clone.

D gene	V gene	J gene	clone size	CDR3 protein	CDR3 DNA
NA	TRBV10-2	TRBJ2-5	NA	CASSPSPGISPQYF	TGCGCCAGCAGCCCCTCACCGGGGATCAGCCCCCAGTACTTC
NA	TRBV9	TRBJ1-5	once	CASSEREGNNQPQHF	TGTGCCAGCAGCGAGCGGGAGGGAAATAACCAGCCCCAGCATTTT
NA	TRBV6-4	TRBJ1-6	NA	CASSVAGQNSPLHF	TGTGCCAGCAGTGTCGCGGGTCAAAATTCACCCCTCCACTTT
NA	TRBV21-1	TRBJ2-3	once	CASSKGTGSDNGREADTQYF	TGTGCCAGCAGCAAGGGTACGGGTTCCGATAATGGCAGGGAGGCAGATACGCAGTATTTT
NA	TRBV2	TRBJ2-5	few	CASSEGTGRETQYF	TGTGCCAGCAGTGAAGGAACAGGACGGGAGACCCAGTACTTC
TRBD1	TRBV3-1/TRBV3-2	TRBJ2-7	NA	CASRLEGQGSNEQYF	TGTGCCAGCAGACTGGAGGGACAGGGGAGCAACGAGCAGTACTTC
TRBD1	TRBV6-5	TRBJ2-1	NA	CATRDSSYNEQFF	TGTGCCACCCGGGACAGTTCCTACAATGAGCAGTTCTTC
NA	TRBV5-4	TRBJ2-7	NA	CASSPSPGTREREQYF	TGTGCCAGCAGCCCGAGTCCGGGAACCCGGGAGCGCGAGCAGTACTTC
TRBD2	TRBV29-1	TRBJ2-1	once	CSAERLAGGGGYNEQFF	TGCAGCGCCGAGCGTCTAGCGGGAGGAGGAGGGTACAATGAGCAGTTCTTC
NA	TRBV11-2	TRBJ1-6	NA	CASSLVRDSPLHF	TGTGCCAGCAGCTTAGTCAGGGATTCACCCCTCCACTTT
NA	TRBV6-4	TRBJ2-7	NA	CASSDSSGRHPHYEQYF	TGTGCCAGCAGTGACTCATCAGGGCGACACCCTCACTACGAGCAGTACTTC
NA	TRBV19	TRBJ1-5	NA	CASSIARGLGPQHF	TGTGCCAGTAGTATAGCAAGGGGCCTCGGGCCCCAGCATTTT
NA	TRBV4-1	TRBJ2-7	few	CASSQGGQGVDYEQYF	TGCGCCAGCAGCCAAGGGGGACAAGGGGTAGACTACGAGCAGTACTTC
TRBD1	TRBV12-5	TRBJ2-7	NA	CASGLLLDRGGEQYF	TGTGCTAGTGGTTTGCTGCTCGACAGGGGCGGCGAGCAGTACTTC
TRBD1	TRBV19	TRBJ1-1	once	CASSLTGGVTEAFF	TGTGCCAGTAGTCTGACAGGGGGGGTCACTGAAGCTTTCTTT
TRBD1	TRBV7-2	TRBJ1-1	NA	CASRPGQGGFTEAFF	TGTGCCAGCAGGCCGGGACAGGGAGGCTTCACTGAAGCTTTCTTT
TRBD1	TRBV6-5	TRBJ1-2	few	CASSWHRGGGYTF	TGTGCCAGCAGTTGGCACAGGGGAGGTGGCTACACCTTC
TRBD2	TRBV5-1	TRBJ2-7	NA	CASSRGSGRAYEQYF	TGCGCCAGCAGCCGCGGGAGCGGGAGGGCCTACGAGCAGTACTTC
NA	TRBV9	TRBJ2-1	NA	CASSASNQVNEQFF	TGTGCCAGCAGCGCCTCTAACCAGGTCAATGAGCAGTTCTTC
TRBD1	TRBV27	TRBJ1-2	once	CASSLSQGQARRNYGYTF	TGTGCCAGCAGTTTATCCCAAGGACAGGCTAGGAGAAACTATGGCTACACCTTC
NA	TRBV9	TRBJ2-1	NA	CASSVGTNFGDEQFF	TGTGCCAGCAGCGTAGGGACCAACTTCGGGGATGAGCAGTTCTTC
TRBD2	TRBV7-2	TRBJ2-1	few	CASNSARTSGFNEQFF	TGTGCCAGCAACAGCGCCCGGACTAGCGGATTCAATGAGCAGTTCTTC
TRBD2	TRBV6-6	TRBJ2-5	few	CASRTSGKETQYF	TGTGCCAGCAGAACTAGCGGAAAAGAGACCCAGTACTTC
NA	TRBV18	TRBJ1-5	NA	CASSPNEGNQPQHF	TGTGCCAGCTCACCAAACGAGGGCAATCAGCCCCAGCATTTT
TRBD1	TRBV10-3	TRBJ1-2	once	CAISTGQGGGYTF	TGTGCCATCAGCACGGGACAGGGAGGCGGCTACACCTTC
TRBD2	TRBV19	TRBJ2-3	NA	CASSKLARTDTQYF	TGTGCCAGTAGTAAACTAGCGCGAACAGATACGCAGTATTTT
NA	TRBV5-1	TRBJ2-5	NA	CASSRGSDRYQETQYF	TGCGCCAGCAGCCGAGGGTCCGACAGGTACCAAGAGACCCAGTACTTC
NA	TRBV12-3/TRBV12-4	TRBJ2-5	NA	CASAEETQYF	TGTGCCAGCGCGGAGGAGACCCAGTACTTC
TRBD1	TRBV6-6	TRBJ1-2	NA	CASSRTGATGGYTF	TGTGCCAGCAGCAGGACAGGGGCAACTGGTGGCTACACCTTC